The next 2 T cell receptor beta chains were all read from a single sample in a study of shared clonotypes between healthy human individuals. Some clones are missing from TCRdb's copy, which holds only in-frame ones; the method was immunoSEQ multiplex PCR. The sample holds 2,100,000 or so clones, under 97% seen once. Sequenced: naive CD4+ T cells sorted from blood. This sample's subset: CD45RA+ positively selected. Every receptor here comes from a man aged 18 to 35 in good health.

The CDR3, as DNA: TGTGCCAGCACCACCGTCGGGCGGCTCTCCTACAATGAGCAGTTCTTC. Translated: CASTTVGRLSYNEQFF. V usage is TRBV27 and J usage is TRBJ2-1; D uncertain. V lost 7 bases and J lost 0, with 16 bases in between. The CDR3 runs to 16 residues. Germline V lookup: CDR1 MNHEY, CDR2 SMNVEV (reference sequence).

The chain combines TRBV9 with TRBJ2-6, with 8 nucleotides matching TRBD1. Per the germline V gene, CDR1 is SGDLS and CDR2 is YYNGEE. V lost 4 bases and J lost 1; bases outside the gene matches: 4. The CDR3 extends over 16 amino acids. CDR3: CASSTRTGSGANVLTF. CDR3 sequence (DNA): TGTGCCAGCAGCACACGGACAGGGTCTGGGGCCAACGTCCTGACTTTC.